This TCR beta chain was sequenced during a study of CD8 T cells in acute hepatitis C reinfection. Study-level information: Sequences come from NS3-1073-specific CD8+ T cells, during acute infection and after clearance.

In regard to this clone: Its antigen is undetermined.

Sequencing was performed with immunoSEQ multiplex PCR; in TCRdb, only in-frame clones are kept and a portion is missing. The profile shows about 38,000 clones, about 83% of them singletons. As for time point: naive CD8 control sorted from an acute-time-point sample. Per the germline V gene, CDR1 is MNHNY and CDR2 is SVGAGI (reference sequence). The length of the CDR3 is 13 residues. Trimming removed 7 bases from V and 1 base from J, with 10 bases in between. Overall study findings and caveats: Few CDR3s matched those for other epitopes. Overrepresentation in the naive pool did not explain the preferential TRBV04 and TRBV06 usage seen in all groups.

The specimen was naive CD8+ T cells from PBMCs. The chain recombines TRBV6-6 with TRBJ1-2; D is perhaps TRBD1 (5 bases). This receptor was taken from a man in his thirties or forties with chronic hepatitis C. CDR3 sequence: CASTMGLNYGYTF. The CDR3 nucleotides are TGTGCCAGCACTATGGGACTTAACTATGGCTACACCTTC.